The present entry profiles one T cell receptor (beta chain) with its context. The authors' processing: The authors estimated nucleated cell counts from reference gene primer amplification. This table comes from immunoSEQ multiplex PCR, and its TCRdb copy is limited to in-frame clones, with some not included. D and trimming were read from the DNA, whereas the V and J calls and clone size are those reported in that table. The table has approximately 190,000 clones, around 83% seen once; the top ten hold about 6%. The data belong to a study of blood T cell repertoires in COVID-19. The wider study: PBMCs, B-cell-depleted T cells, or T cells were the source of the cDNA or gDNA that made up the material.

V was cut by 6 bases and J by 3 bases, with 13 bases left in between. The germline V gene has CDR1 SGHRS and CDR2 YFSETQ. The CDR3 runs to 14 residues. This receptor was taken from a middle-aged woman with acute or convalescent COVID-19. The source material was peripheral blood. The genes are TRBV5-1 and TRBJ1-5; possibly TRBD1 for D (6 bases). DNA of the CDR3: TGCGCCAGCACCAATCCGGGACACAATCAGCCCCAGCATTTT. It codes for CASTNPGHNQPQHF. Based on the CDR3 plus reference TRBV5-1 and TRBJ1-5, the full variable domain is KAGVTQTPRYLIKTRGQQVTLSCSPISGHRSVSWYQQTPGQGLQFLFEYFSETQRNKGNFPGRFSGRQFSNSRSEMNVSTLELGDSALYLCASTNPGHNQPQHFGDGTRLSIL.